The text below deals with one T cell receptor (beta chain). Its matching antigen is unknown. Germline assignment: CDR1 SGDLS and CDR2 YYNGEE. This CDR3 has 12 residues. V shed 5 bases and J shed 8 bases, with 14 bases lying between them. Peripheral blood samples of roughly 9.8 milliliters were drawn from each donor. The data originate from a study of blood T cells in healthy people across ages. The study, taken as a whole, reports: Long-lived donors carried more naive CD4+ cells and greater diversity than aged donors. Because sorting was not performed, PBMCs prevented conclusive naive versus antigen-experienced comparison.

A J-beta primer mix and a sample-barcoded 5' primer were used in a second PCR of roughly 7 to 12 cycles. Every single cDNA molecule received a tag from a template-switch adaptor with 12 random nucleotides. TCRdb re-called the 5' RACE reads through MiXCR, storing one row per CDR3 protein. The sample has around 690,000 distinct CDR3 sequences, around three fifths seen once; the top ten hold 30% to 45%. Sequencing was performed on blood. The chain links TRBV9 to TRBJ2-7; D not certain. The receptor was derived from a man aged 55 to 70 in good health. In DNA form, the CDR3 reads TGTGCCAGCAGAGATTCAGGTGGCCAGCAGTACTTC. Protein sequence: CASRDSGGQQYF.